The 29 T cell receptor beta chains below all came from one sample that was sequenced in a study of shared clonotypes between healthy human individuals. Assay used: immunoSEQ multiplex PCR; TCRdb lists only in-frame clones, some missing. The sample includes some 2,500,000 clones, 80% to 95% of them seen just once. Sequencing was done on a sample of naive CD4+ T cells from PBMCs. Subset noted: CD45RA+ positively selected. The receptor source for this set is a man between 18 and 29 years old in good health. Some clones in this sample may be carry-over from other donors' samples.

The table lists this clone with a count of one. The chain recombines TRBV4-2 with TRBJ2-7, with D maybe TRBD2 (5 bases). Looked up from germline, CDR1 is LGHNA and CDR2 is YNFKEQ. The CDR3 consists of 16 residues. V was cut by 0 bases and J by 2 bases, with 14 bases left in between. The CDR3 coding sequence is TGTGCCAGCAGCCAAGATCGAGGCGGGTTCGCCTACGAGCAGTACTTC. Amino acid sequence: CASSQDRGGFAYEQYF.

The rearrangement joins TRBV5-4 to TRBJ2-1; D possibly matches TRBD1 or TRBD2 (6 bases each). Germline CDR1 is SGHNT and CDR2 is YYREEE (reference sequence). V lost 4 bases and J 9 bases, leaving 20 bases between the germline ends. The CDR3 has 15 residues. CDR3 protein: CASSLGGKGGSEQFF. In DNA form, the CDR3 reads TGTGCCAGCAGCCTGGGTGGTAAGGGGGGTAGTGAGCAGTTCTTC.

This rearrangement joins TRBV28 to TRBJ1-5, with D possibly TRBD1 on 6 matching bases. With 5 bases removed from V and 3 bases from J, the gap between germline ends came to 17 bases. There are 16 residues in the CDR3. From germline, CDR1 is MDHEN and CDR2 SYDVKM. CDR3 coding DNA: TGTGCCAGCAGTCCGCCGATGGGGGGGCCCAATCAGCCCCAGCATTTT. It encodes CASSPPMGGPNQPQHF.

In its sample, this clone was seen once. CDR3 bases: TGTGCCAGTAGTCTGCGGACTAGCGGGAGAGGCCATGAGCAGTTCTTC. As protein: CASSLRTSGRGHEQFF. The chain recombines TRBV19 with TRBJ2-1, with 13 bases fitting TRBD2. Germline V gene data show CDR1 as LNHDA and CDR2 as SQIVND (reference sequence). Losses at the gene ends were 5 bases for V and 8 bases for J; bases not matched to a gene: 9. This CDR3 comprises 16 residues. Looking up the rest from reference TRBV19 and TRBJ2-1 gives the full variable domain: DGGITQSPKYLFRKEGQNVTLSCEQNLNHDAMYWYRQDPGQGLRLIYYSQIVNDFQKGDIAEGYSVSREKKESFPLTVTSAQKNPTAFYLCASSLRTSGRGHEQFFGPGTRLTVL.

V is TRBV5-4 and J is TRBJ2-1; 10 nucleotides line up with TRBD1. CDR1 SGHNT and CDR2 YYREEE come from the germline V gene (reference sequence). The junction had 11 bases not matched to a gene; V was cut back by 4 bases and J by 7 bases. The CDR3 is made up of 16 amino acids. Written as DNA, the CDR3 is TGTGCCAGCAGCCTTCCCGGGACAGGGGTAAGGAATGAGCAGTTCTTC. The encoded protein is CASSLPGTGVRNEQFF.

The chain carries TRBV5-5 and TRBJ1-1, with D hard to call. The CDR3 has 12 amino acids. Germline V gene data show CDR1 as SGHKS and CDR2 as YYEKEE (reference sequence). V was pared by 1 base and J by 5 bases, with 6 bases between. Here the CDR3 DNA reads TGTGCCAGCAGCTTGTCCGGGACTGAAGCTTTCTTT. Its translation is CASSLSGTEAFF. Drawing the rest from reference TRBV5-5 and TRBJ1-1, the complete variable domain is DAGVTQSPTHLIKTRGQQVTLRCSPISGHKSVSWYQQVLGQGPQFIFQYYEKEERGRGNFPDRFSARQFPNYSSELNVNALLLGDSALYLCASSLSGTEAFFGQGTRLTVV.

This chain links TRBV4-1 with TRBJ2-7; TRBD2 matches at 11 bases. Per germline, CDR1 MGHRA and CDR2 YSYEKL. J lost 4 bases, V lost 1 base, and 6 bases had no gene match. This CDR3 is built from 16 residues. In nucleotides, the CDR3 is TGCGCCAGCAGCCAAGTACTAGCGGGGGTCTTATACGAGCAGTACTTC. It is translated as CASSQVLAGVLYEQYF.

The chain has TRBV11-2 and TRBJ2-1, with a tentative D call TRBD2 (5 bases). There are 15 residues in the CDR3. CDR1 and CDR2 from the germline V gene are SGHAT and FQNNGV. The V gene lost 3 bases and the J gene lost 9 bases, with 18 bases spanning the gap. The CDR3 spells CASSFRPGIVGEQFF. Written as DNA, the CDR3 is TGTGCCAGCAGCTTCCGTCCCGGGATTGTGGGTGAGCAGTTCTTC.

The DNA of the CDR3 is TGTGCCAGCAGGGAGCCAGGGGGCGTCGGGGAGCTGTTTTTT. It specifies CASREPGGVGELFF. The J gene is TRBJ2-2, the V gene TRBV28; 8 bases are a match to TRBD1. Trimming at V came to 6 bases and at J to 7 bases, leaving 7 bases not matched to a gene. The CDR3 is 14 amino acids. Per germline, CDR1 MDHEN and CDR2 SYDVKM.

This clone was seen a single time. The V gene is TRBV4-1, the J gene TRBJ2-7; 7 bases agree with TRBD1. Germline CDR1 and CDR2: MGHRA and YSYEKL. V dropped 4 bases and J dropped 2; count of bases not matched to a gene: 5. The CDR3 covers 14 residues. Here the CDR3 reads CASSPDRRTYEQYF. CDR3 DNA: TGCGCCAGCAGCCCGGACAGGAGAACCTACGAGCAGTACTTC.

This sequence joins TRBV6-5 and TRBJ2-1; a possible D gene is TRBD1 (6 bases). Germline CDR1 and CDR2: MNHEY and SVGAGI. V shed 2 bases and J shed 7 bases, with 9 bases lying between them. The CDR3 has 13 amino acids. CDR3 loop: CASSYDRGNEQFF. The CDR3 DNA follows: TGTGCCAGCAGTTACGATAGGGGGAATGAGCAGTTCTTC.

This rearrangement joins TRBV7-2 to TRBJ2-3, with TRBD2 identical over 7 bases. Germline V gene data show CDR1 as SGHTA and CDR2 as FQGNSA. This CDR3 comprises 17 residues. J was trimmed by 4 bases and V by 1 base; bases with no gene match: 11. CDR3 sequence (DNA): TGTGCCAGCAGCTTAGTGTACGCGGGAGTGGGGCCAGATACGCAGTATTTT. It codes for CASSLVYAGVGPDTQYF.

The chain is built from TRBV27 and TRBJ2-1; D could derive from TRBD1 or TRBD2 (7 bases each). Germline V gene lookup returns CDR1 MNHEY and CDR2 SMNVEV (reference sequence). This CDR3 contains 17 residues. With 7 bases removed from V and 0 bases from J, the gap between germline ends came to 19 bases. The CDR3 region has the DNA TGTGCCAGCACCCATTGGGGGGGGGACAGCTCCTACAATGAGCAGTTCTTC. Protein sequence: CASTHWGGDSSYNEQFF.

As for this clone: Other DNA sequences in this sample translate to the same CDR3. This chain links TRBV5-1 with TRBJ2-1, with 13 positions matching TRBD2. V lost 2 bases, J lost 6 bases, and 2 bases stayed unmatched. Per the germline V gene, CDR1 is SGHRS and CDR2 is YFSETQ. There are 15 residues in the CDR3. CDR3 residues: CASSLGTSGINEQFF. The CDR3, as DNA: TGCGCCAGCAGCTTAGGGACTAGCGGGATCAATGAGCAGTTCTTC.

The J gene is TRBJ1-1, the V gene TRBV28; 7 nucleotides agree with TRBD1. Germline V CDR1 and CDR2: MDHEN, SYDVKM. The CDR3 totals 14 residues. V was clipped by 5 bases and J by 11 bases; unmatched bases: 14. CDR3 in DNA: TGTGCCAGCAGTCTCCGGGACAGTGGCCTGAAGGCTTTCTTT. Translation: CASSLRDSGLKAFF. The whole variable domain, remainder taken from reference TRBV28 and TRBJ1-1, is DVKVTQSSRYLVKRTGEKVFLECVQDMDHENMFWYRQDPGLGLRLIYFSYDVKMKEKGDIPEGYSVSREKKERFSLILESASTNQTSMYLCASSLRDSGLKAFFGQGTRLTVV.

The chain couples TRBV28 to TRBJ2-7; 9 bases are shared with TRBD1. The CDR3 runs 15 residues. V was pared by 6 bases and J by 6 bases, with 12 bases of the junction left unmatched. Germline assignment: CDR1 MDHEN and CDR2 SYDVKM. The CDR3 here is CASSPGDRGNSEQYF. In DNA form, the CDR3 reads TGTGCCAGCAGCCCCGGCGACAGGGGGAACAGCGAGCAGTACTTC.

The rearrangement uses TRBV6-1 and TRBJ1-5, with 9 bases lining up with TRBD1. Germline V gene data show CDR1 as MNHNS and CDR2 as SASEGT. The V gene end was trimmed by 5 bases and the J gene end by 7 bases; junction bases not matched to a gene: 9. The CDR3 is 15 amino acids. The CDR3 DNA reads TGTGCCAGCAGTACCACAGGGGGCGATTGGCAGCCCCAGCATTTT. As protein: CASSTTGGDWQPQHF.

The chain uses TRBV28 and TRBJ1-5; no clear D. The germline CDR1 and CDR2 sequences are MDHEN and SYDVKM. Trimming took 4 bases from V and 11 from J, leaving 21 bases between them. The CDR3 consists of 15 residues. CDR3 in DNA: TGTGCCAGCAGTTCTATTCAGGCCCGGTGGGCGACCCAGCATTTT. Its protein is CASSSIQARWATQHF.

With regard to this clone: Other DNA sequences in this sample translate to the same CDR3. The chain recombines TRBV6-5 with TRBJ2-7; TRBD2 matches at 8 bases. The CDR3 contains 15 residues. V dropped 2 bases and J dropped 3; count of bases not matched to a gene: 6. Germline V gene lookup returns CDR1 MNHEY and CDR2 SVGAGI. The CDR3 nucleotides are TGTGCCAGCAGTTACGATCCCAGCGGGGGCTACGAGCAGTACTTC. It specifies CASSYDPSGGYEQYF.

CDR3 region: CASTLAGGGYNEQFF. CDR3 DNA sequence: TGTGCCAGCACGCTAGCGGGAGGGGGGTACAATGAGCAGTTCTTC. The chain recombines TRBV6-6 with TRBJ2-1; 12 positions match TRBD2. The germline V gene has CDR1 MNHNY and CDR2 SVGAGI (reference sequence). The CDR3 is 15 residues long. V was pared by 7 bases and J by 4 bases, with 5 bases of the junction left unmatched.

For this clone: Other DNA sequences in the sample encode the same CDR3. The V call is TRBV6-5, the J call TRBJ1-3, with TRBD1 matching 7 bases. V shed 0 bases, J shed 7 bases, and the junction held 0 bases outside the gene matches. Per the germline V gene, CDR1 is MNHEY and CDR2 is SVGAGI. This CDR3 comprises 13 residues. The CDR3 protein is CASSYSRGNTIYF. The CDR3 coding sequence is TGTGCCAGCAGTTACTCCAGGGGGAACACCATATATTTT.

The rearrangement joins TRBV7-9 to TRBJ2-2, with 7 bases identical to TRBD1. The CDR3 loop spans 13 amino acids. Trimming at V came to 5 bases and at J to 6 bases, leaving 3 bases not matched to a gene. Germline lookup yields CDR1 SEHNR and CDR2 FQNEAQ (reference sequence). The CDR3 is CASSRTGAGELFF. CDR3 bases: TGTGCCAGCAGCCGTACAGGGGCCGGGGAGCTGTTTTTT.

This chain uses TRBV7-2 with TRBJ2-5; D perhaps matches TRBD1 (5 bases). V shed 5 bases and J shed 2 bases, with 9 bases lying between them. Germline V gene data show CDR1 as SGHTA and CDR2 as FQGNSA. The CDR3 is 13 amino acids. The CDR3 coding sequence is TGTGCCAGCAGCGTCAGGGCGCAAGAGACCCAGTACTTC. Translating gives CASSVRAQETQYF.

This chain links TRBV10-3 with TRBJ2-7; 8 positions agree with TRBD1. The germline CDR1 and CDR2 sequences are ENHRY and SYGVKD. The CDR3 spans 13 residues. Trimming took 6 bases from V and 5 from J; bases not matched to a gene: 6. The CDR3 sequence: CAIRGGQGNEQYF. The CDR3, as DNA: TGTGCCATCAGGGGAGGACAGGGCAACGAGCAGTACTTC.

This chain connects TRBV18 to TRBJ1-1; maybe TRBD1 (5 bases). The CDR3 runs 17 residues. The V gene's germline CDR1 is KGHSH and CDR2 LQKENI. The V and J ends lost 8 bases and 0 bases respectively, with 22 bases between them. The CDR3 loop is CASRYRSLPALNTEAFF. The CDR3 coding sequence is TGTGCCAGCCGCTACAGGAGCCTACCTGCCTTGAACACTGAAGCTTTCTTT.

The chain is built from TRBV4-3 and TRBJ2-7; 13 bases align to TRBD2. The CDR3 consists of 15 residues. The V and J ends lost 5 bases and 3 bases, in that order; junction bases with no gene match: 4. Germline lookup yields CDR1 LGHNA and CDR2 YSLEER. CDR3 loop: CASSSRLAGGYEQYF. The CDR3 bases are TGCGCCAGCAGCTCCCGACTAGCGGGAGGCTACGAGCAGTACTTC.

The chain employs TRBV11-2 and TRBJ2-3; D unclear. Per germline, CDR1 SGHAT and CDR2 FQNNGV. Trimming took off 6 bases at V and 0 bases at J, with 10 bases between the two ends. This CDR3 comprises 14 residues. DNA of the CDR3: TGTGCCAGCAGGGCAGGCACTAGCACAGATACGCAGTATTTT. Residues: CASRAGTSTDTQYF.

The chain is built from TRBV10-3 and TRBJ2-3; D assignment may be TRBD1 or TRBD2 (6 bases each). CDR1 and CDR2 (germline): ENHRY, SYGVKD. Trimming took off 6 bases at V and 0 bases at J, with 16 bases between the two ends. The CDR3 runs to 16 residues. This CDR3 reads CAISPGGTTSTDTQYF. The DNA of the CDR3 is TGTGCCATCAGCCCGGGCGGGACAACTAGCACAGATACGCAGTATTTT.

The rearrangement links TRBV9 to TRBJ2-5; TRBD1 matches at 10 bases. Trimming took 3 bases from V and 4 from J; bases not matched to a gene: 3. Germline-derived CDR1 and CDR2 are SGDLS and YYNGEE. The CDR3 has 14 amino acids. This chain's CDR3 is CASSGGQGPETQYF. The CDR3 DNA sequence: TGTGCCAGCAGCGGGGGACAGGGGCCAGAGACCCAGTACTTC. Full variable domain (remainder filled in from reference TRBV9 and TRBJ2-5): DSGVTQTPKHLITATGQRVTLRCSPRSGDLSVYWYQQSLDQGLQFLIQYYNGEERAKGNILERFSAQQFPDLHSELNLSSLELGDSALYFCASSGGQGPETQYFGPGTRLLVL.